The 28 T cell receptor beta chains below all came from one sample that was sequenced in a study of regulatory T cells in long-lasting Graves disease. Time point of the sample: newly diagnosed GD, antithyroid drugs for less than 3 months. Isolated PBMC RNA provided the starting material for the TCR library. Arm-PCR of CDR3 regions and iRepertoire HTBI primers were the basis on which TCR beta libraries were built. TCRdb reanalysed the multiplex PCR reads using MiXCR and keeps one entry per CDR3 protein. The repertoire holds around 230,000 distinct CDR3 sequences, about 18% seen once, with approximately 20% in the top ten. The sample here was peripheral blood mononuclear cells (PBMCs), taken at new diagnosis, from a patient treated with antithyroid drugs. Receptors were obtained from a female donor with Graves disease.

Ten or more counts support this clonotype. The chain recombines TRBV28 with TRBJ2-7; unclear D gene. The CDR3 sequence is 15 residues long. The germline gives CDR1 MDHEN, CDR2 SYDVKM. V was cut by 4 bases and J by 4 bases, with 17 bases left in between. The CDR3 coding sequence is TGTGCCAGCAGTTCCTTTTCATTAACCTCTTACGAGCAGTACTTC. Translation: CASSSFSLTSYEQYF.

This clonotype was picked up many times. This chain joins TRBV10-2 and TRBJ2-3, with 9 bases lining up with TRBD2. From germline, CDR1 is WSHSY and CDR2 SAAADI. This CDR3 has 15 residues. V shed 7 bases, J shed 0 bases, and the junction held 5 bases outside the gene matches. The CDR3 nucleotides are TGCGCCAGCAACGAAGCGGGAGGAAGCACAGATACGCAGTATTTT. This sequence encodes CASNEAGGSTDTQYF.

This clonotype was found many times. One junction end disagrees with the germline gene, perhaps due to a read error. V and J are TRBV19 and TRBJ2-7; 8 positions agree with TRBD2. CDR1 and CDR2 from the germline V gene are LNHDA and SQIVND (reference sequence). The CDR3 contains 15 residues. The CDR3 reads CAGSIGTRSAYEQYF. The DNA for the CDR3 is TGTGCCGGTAGTATTGGGACTAGAAGCGCCTACGAGCAGTACTTC.

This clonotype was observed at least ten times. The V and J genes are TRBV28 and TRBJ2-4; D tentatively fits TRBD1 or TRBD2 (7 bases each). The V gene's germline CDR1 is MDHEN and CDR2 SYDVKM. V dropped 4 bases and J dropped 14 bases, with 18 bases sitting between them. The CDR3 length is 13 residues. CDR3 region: CASSSPGAGGEYF. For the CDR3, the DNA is TGTGCCAGCAGTTCGCCGGGGGCAGGGGGGGAGTACTTC.

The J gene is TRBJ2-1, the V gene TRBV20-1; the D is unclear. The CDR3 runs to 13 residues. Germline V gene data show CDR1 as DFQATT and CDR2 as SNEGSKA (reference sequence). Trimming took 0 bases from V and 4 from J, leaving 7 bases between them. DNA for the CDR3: TGCAGTGCTAGAGATCCTGATTACAATGAGCAGTTCTTC. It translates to CSARDPDYNEQFF.

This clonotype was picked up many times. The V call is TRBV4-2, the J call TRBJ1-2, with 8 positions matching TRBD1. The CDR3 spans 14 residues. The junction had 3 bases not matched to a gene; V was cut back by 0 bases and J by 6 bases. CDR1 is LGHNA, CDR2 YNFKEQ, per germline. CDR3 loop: CASSQDRGQDGYTF. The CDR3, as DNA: TGTGCCAGCAGCCAAGACAGGGGGCAGGATGGCTACACCTTC.

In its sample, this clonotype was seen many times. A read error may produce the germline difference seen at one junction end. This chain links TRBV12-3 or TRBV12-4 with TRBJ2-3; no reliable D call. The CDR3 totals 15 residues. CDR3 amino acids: CASTLLETSTDTQYF. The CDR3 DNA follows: TGTGCCAGCACTTTACTGGAAACTAGCACAGATACGCAGTATTTT.

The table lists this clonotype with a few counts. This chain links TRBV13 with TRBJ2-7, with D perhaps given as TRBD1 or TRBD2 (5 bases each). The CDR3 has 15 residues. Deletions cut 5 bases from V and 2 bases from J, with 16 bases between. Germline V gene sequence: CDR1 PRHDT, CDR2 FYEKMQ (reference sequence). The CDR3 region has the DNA TGTGCCAGCAGCACAAGGAAGGGGAGCCCCTACGAGCAGTACTTC. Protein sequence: CASSTRKGSPYEQYF.

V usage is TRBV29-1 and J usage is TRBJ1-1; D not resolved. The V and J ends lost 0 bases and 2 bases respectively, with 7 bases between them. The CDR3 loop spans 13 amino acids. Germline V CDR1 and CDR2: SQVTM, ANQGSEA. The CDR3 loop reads CSVEETRNTEAFF. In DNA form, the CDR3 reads TGCAGCGTTGAAGAGACCCGAAACACTGAAGCTTTCTTT.

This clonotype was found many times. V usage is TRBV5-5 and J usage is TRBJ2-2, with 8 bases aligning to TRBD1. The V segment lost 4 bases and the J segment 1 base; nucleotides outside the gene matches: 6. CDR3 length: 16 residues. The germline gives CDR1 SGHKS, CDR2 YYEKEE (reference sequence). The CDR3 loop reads CASSTTGGENTGELFF. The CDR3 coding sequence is TGTGCCAGCAGCACCACAGGGGGTGAGAACACCGGGGAGCTGTTTTTT.

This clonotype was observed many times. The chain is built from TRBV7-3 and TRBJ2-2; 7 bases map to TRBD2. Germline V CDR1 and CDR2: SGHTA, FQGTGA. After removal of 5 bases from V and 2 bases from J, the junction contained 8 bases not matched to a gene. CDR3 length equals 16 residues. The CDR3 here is CASSPVASGNTGELFF. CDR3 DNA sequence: TGTGCCAGCAGCCCAGTCGCTAGCGGTAACACCGGGGAGCTGTTTTTT. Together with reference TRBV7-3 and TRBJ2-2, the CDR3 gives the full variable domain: GAGVSQTPSNKVTEKGKYVELRCDPISGHTALYWYRQSLGQGPEFLIYFQGTGAADDSGLPNDRFFAVRPEGSVSTLKIQRTERGDSAVYLCASSPVASGNTGELFFGEGSRLTVL.

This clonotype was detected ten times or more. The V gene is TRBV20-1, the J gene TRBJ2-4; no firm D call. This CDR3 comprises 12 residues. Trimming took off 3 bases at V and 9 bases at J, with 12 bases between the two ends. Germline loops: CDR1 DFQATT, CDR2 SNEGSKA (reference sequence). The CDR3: CSASVPGGIQYF. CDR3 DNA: TGCAGTGCTAGTGTTCCCGGCGGCATTCAGTACTTC.

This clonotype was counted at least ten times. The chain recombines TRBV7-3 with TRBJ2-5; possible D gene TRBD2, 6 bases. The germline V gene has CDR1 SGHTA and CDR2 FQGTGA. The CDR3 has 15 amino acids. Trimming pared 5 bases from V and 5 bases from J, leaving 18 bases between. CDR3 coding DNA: TGTGCCAGCAGCCCGCAGAGCGGGCGAGGGGAGACCCAGTACTTC. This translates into CASSPQSGRGETQYF.

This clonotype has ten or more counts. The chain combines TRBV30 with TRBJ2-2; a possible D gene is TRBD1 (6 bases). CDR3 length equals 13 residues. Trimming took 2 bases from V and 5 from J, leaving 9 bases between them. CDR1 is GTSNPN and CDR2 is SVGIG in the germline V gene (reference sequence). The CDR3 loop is CAWSLDSTGELFF. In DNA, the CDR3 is TGTGCCTGGAGTCTGGACAGTACCGGGGAGCTGTTTTTT.

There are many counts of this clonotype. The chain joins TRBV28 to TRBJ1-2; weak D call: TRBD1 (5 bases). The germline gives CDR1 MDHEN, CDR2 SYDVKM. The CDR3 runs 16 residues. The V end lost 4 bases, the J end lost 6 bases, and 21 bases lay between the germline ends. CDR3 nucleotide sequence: TGTGCCAGCAGTTCCCCAGGGACCCCAGAGTCCGATGGCTACACCTTC. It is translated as CASSSPGTPESDGYTF.

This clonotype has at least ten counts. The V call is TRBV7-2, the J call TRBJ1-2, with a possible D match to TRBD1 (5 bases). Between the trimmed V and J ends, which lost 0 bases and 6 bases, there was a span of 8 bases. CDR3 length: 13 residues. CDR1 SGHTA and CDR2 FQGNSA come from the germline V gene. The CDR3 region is CASSLARGNGYTF. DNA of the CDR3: TGTGCCAGCAGCTTAGCGCGGGGGAATGGCTACACCTTC.

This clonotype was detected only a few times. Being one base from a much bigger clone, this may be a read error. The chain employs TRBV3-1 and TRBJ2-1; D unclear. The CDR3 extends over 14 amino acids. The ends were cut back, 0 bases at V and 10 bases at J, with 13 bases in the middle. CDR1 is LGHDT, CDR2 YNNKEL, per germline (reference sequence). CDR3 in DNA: TGTGCCAGCAGCCAAGATCCTGGGAAGGAAGAGCAGTTCTTC. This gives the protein CASSQDPGKEEQFF.

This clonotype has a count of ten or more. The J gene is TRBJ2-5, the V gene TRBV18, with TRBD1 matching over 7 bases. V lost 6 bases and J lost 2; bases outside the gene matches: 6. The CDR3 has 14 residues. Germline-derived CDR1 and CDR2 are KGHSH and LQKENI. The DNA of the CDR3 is TGTGCCAGCTCTCCGGACAGGAGACAAGAGACCCAGTACTTC. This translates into CASSPDRRQETQYF. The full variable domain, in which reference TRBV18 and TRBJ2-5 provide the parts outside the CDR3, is NAGVMQNPRHLVRRRGQEARLRCSPMKGHSHVYWYRQLPEEGLKFMVYLQKENIIDESGMPKERFSAEFPKEGPSILRIQQVVRGDSAAYFCASSPDRRQETQYFGPGTRLLVL.

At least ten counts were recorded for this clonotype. The CDR3 bases are TGCGCCAGCAGCTTCGGGACTAGCGGGAGAGGTGCTGGGGCCAACGTCCTGACTTTC. This encodes CASSFGTSGRGAGANVLTF. The chain joins TRBV5-1 to TRBJ2-6; 14 bases fit TRBD2. Germline V gene lookup returns CDR1 SGHRS and CDR2 YFSETQ. Germline trimming cut 2 bases from V and 2 bases from J; bases unmatched to any gene: 6. The CDR3 sequence is 19 residues long.

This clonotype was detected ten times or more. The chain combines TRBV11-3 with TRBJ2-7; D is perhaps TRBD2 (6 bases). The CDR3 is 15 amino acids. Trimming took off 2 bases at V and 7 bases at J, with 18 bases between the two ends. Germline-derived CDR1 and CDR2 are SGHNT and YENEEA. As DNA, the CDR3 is TGTGCCAGCAGCTTATCGCCTAGCGATGGGGCTGAGCAGTACTTC. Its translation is CASSLSPSDGAEQYF. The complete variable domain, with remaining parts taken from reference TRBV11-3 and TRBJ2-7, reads EAGVVQSPRYKIIEKKQPVAFWCNPISGHNTLYWYLQNLGQGPELLIRYENEEAVDDSQLPKDRFSAERLKGVDSTLKIQPAELGDSAVYLCASSLSPSDGAEQYFGPGTRLTVT.

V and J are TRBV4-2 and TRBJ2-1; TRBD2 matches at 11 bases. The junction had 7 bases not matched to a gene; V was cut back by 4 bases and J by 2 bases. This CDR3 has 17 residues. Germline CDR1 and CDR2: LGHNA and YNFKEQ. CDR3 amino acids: CASSPFPGLAAYNEQFF. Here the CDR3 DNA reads TGTGCCAGCAGCCCCTTTCCGGGACTAGCGGCCTACAATGAGCAGTTCTTC.

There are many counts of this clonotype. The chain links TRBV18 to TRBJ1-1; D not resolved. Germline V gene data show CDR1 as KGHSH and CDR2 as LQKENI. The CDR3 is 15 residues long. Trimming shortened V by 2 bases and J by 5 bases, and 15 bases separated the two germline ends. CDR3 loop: CASSPSAGGSTEAFF. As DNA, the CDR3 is TGTGCCAGCTCACCATCGGCAGGAGGGTCTACTGAAGCTTTCTTT.

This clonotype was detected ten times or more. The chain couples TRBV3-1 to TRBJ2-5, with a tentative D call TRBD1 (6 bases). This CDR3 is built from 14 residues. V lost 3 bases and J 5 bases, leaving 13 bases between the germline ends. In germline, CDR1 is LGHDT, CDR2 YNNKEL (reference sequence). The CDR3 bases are TGTGCCAGCAGCCACACAGGGTTTCGGGAGACCCAGTACTTC. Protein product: CASSHTGFRETQYF.

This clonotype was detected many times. The CDR3 is CAWGGGSITDTQYF. Here the CDR3 DNA reads TGTGCCTGGGGTGGAGGATCTATCACAGATACGCAGTATTTT. The chain is built from TRBV30 and TRBJ2-3, with a tentative D call TRBD2 (5 bases). Germline CDR1 reads GTSNPN; CDR2 reads SVGIG (reference sequence). Trimming shortened V by 5 bases and J by 2 bases, and 14 bases separated the two germline ends. The CDR3 runs 14 residues.

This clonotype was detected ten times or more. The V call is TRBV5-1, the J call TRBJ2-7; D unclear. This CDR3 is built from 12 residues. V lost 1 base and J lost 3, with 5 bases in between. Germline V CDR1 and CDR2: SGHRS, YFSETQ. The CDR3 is CASSLTRYEQYF. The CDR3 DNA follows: TGCGCCAGCAGCTTGACCCGCTACGAGCAGTACTTC.

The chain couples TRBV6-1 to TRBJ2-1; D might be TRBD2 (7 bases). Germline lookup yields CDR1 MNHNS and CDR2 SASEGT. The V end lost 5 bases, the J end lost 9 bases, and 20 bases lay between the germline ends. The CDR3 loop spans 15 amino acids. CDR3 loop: CASSPGGQDRGEQFF. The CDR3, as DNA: TGTGCCAGCAGTCCCGGGGGGCAGGATCGCGGTGAGCAGTTCTTC.

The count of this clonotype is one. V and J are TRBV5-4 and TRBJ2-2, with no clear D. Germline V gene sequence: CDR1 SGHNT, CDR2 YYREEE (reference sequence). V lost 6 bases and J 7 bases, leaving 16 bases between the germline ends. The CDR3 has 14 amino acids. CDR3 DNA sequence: TGTGCCAGCAAGTTGCAGAGTGGGTTCGGGGAGCTGTTTTTT. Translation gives CASKLQSGFGELFF.

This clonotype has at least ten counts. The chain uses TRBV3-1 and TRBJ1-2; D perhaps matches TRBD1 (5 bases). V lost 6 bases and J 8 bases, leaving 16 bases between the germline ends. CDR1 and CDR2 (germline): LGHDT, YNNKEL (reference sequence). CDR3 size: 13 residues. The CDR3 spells CASSPAGAGGYTF. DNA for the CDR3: TGTGCCAGCAGTCCCGCCGGGGCTGGAGGCTACACCTTC.